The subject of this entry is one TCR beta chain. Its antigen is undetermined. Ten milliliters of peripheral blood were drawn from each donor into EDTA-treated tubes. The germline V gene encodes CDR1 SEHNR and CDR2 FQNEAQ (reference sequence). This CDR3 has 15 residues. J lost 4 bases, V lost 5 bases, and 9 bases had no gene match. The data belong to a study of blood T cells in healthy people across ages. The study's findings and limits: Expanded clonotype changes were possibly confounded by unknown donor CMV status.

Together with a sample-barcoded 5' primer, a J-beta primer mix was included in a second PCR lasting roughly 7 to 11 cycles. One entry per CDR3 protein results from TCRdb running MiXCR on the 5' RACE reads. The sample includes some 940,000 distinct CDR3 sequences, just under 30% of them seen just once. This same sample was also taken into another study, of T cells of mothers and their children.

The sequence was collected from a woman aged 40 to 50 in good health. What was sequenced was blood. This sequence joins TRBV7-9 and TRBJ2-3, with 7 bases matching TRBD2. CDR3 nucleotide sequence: TGTGCCAGCAGCCAGGGAGGGCCCCTCGCAGATACGCAGTATTTT. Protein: CASSQGGPLADTQYF.